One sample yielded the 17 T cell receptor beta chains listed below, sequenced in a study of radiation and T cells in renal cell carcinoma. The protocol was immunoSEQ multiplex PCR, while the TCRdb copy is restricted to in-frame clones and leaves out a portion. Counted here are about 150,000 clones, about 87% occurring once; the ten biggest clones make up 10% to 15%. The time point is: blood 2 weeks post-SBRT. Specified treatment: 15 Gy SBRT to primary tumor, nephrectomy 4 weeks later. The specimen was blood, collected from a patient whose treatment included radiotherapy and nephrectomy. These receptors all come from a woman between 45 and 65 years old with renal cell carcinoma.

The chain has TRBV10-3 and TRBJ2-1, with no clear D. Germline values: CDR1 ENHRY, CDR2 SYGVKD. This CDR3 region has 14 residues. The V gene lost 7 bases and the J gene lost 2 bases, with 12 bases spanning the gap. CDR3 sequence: CAINSERAYNEQFF. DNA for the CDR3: TGTGCCATCAATTCTGAGCGAGCCTACAATGAGCAGTTCTTC.

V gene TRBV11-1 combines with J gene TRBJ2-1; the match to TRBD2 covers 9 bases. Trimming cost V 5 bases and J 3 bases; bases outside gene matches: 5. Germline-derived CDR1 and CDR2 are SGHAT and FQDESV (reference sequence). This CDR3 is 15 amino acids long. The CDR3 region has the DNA TGTGCCAGCAGCACCGCGGGGGGGGTCTACAATGAGCAGTTCTTC. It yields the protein CASSTAGGVYNEQFF.

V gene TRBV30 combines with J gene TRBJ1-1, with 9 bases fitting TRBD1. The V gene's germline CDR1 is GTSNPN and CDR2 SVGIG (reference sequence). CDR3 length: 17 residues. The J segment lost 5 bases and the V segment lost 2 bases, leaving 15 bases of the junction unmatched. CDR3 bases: TGTGCCTGGAGTATCGCGGTTCCGGGACAGGGTTGGACTGAAGCTTTCTTT. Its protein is CAWSIAVPGQGWTEAFF.

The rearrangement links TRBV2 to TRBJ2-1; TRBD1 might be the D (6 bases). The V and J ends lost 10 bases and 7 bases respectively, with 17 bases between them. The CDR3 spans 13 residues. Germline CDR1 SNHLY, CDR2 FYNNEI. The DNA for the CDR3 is TGTGCCATACCGGGCCTTAGGGGGAATGAGCAGTTCTTC. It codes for CAIPGLRGNEQFF.

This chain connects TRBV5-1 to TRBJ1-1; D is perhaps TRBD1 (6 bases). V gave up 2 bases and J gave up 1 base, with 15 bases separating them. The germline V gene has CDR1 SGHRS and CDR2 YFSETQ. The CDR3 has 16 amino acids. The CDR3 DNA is TGCGCCAGCAGCTTCACCTCCGGGACATCGAACACTGAAGCTTTCTTT. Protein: CASSFTSGTSNTEAFF.

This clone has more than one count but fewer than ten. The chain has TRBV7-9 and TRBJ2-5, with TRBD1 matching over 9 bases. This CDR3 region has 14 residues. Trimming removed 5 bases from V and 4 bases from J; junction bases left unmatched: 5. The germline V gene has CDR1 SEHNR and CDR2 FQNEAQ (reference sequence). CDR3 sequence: CASSRGQGRETQYF. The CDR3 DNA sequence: TGTGCCAGCAGCCGCGGACAGGGGAGAGAGACCCAGTACTTC.

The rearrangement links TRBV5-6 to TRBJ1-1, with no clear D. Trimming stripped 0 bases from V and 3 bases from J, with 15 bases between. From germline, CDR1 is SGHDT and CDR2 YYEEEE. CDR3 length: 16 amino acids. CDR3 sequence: CASSLVSHARDTEAFF. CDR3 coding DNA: TGTGCCAGCAGCTTGGTATCCCACGCGCGGGACACTGAAGCTTTCTTT.

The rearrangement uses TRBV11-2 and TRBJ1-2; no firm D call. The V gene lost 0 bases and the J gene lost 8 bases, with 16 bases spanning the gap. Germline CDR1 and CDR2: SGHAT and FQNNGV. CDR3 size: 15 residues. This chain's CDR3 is CASSLESRVPSGYTF. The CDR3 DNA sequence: TGTGCCAGCAGCTTAGAAAGTCGGGTCCCGTCCGGCTACACCTTC.

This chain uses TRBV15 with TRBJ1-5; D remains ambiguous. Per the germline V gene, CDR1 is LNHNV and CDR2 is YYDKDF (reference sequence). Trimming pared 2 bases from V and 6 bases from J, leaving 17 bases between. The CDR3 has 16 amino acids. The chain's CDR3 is CATSRYGSRNGQPQHF. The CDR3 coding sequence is TGTGCCACCAGCAGATACGGTTCGAGGAACGGTCAGCCCCAGCATTTT.

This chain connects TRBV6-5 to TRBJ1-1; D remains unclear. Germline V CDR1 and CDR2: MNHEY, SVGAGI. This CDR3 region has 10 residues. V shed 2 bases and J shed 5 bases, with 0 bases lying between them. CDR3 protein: CASSYTEAFF. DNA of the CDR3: TGTGCCAGCAGTTACACTGAAGCTTTCTTT.

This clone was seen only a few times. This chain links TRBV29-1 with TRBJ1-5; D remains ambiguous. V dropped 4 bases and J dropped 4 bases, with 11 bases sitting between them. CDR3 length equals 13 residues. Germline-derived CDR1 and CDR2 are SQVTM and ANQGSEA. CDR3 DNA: TGCAGCGTTGCGTGGGCAGAAAATCAGCCCCAGCATTTT. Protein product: CSVAWAENQPQHF.

DNA of the CDR3: TGTGCCACCTTAGCGGGGTACAATGAGCAGTTCTTC. Amino acid sequence: CATLAGYNEQFF. The gene calls are TRBV19 and TRBJ2-1; 8 bases are shared with TRBD2. The CDR3 totals 12 residues. V shed 10 bases, J shed 4 bases, and the junction held 3 bases outside the gene matches. Germline-derived CDR1 and CDR2 are LNHDA and SQIVND (reference sequence). The variable domain in full, completed from reference TRBV19 and TRBJ2-1, reads DGGITQSPKYLFRKEGQNVTLSCEQNLNHDAMYWYRQDPGQGLRLIYYSQIVNDFQKGDIAEGYSVSREKKESFPLTVTSAQKNPTAFYLCATLAGYNEQFFGPGTRLTVL.

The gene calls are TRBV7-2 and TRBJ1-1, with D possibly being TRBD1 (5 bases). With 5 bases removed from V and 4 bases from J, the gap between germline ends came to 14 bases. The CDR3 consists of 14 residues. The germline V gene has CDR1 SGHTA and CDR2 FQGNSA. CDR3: CASSPGRPGTEAFF. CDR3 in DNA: TGTGCCAGCAGCCCGGGACGGCCGGGCACTGAAGCTTTCTTT.

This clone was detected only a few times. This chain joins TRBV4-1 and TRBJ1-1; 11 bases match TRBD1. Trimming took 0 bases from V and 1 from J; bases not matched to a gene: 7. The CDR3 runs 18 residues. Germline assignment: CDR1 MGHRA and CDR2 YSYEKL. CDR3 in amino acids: CASSQDRDRGARNTEAFF. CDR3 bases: TGCGCCAGCAGCCAAGACAGGGACAGGGGGGCAAGGAACACTGAAGCTTTCTTT.

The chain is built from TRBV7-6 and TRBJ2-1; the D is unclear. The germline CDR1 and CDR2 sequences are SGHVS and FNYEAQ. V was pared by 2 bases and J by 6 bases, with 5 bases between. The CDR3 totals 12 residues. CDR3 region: CASSLTFNEQFF. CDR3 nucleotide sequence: TGTGCCAGCAGCTTAACTTTCAATGAGCAGTTCTTC. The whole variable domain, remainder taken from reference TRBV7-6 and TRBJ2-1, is GAGVSQSPRYKVTKRGQDVALRCDPISGHVSLYWYRQALGQGPEFLTYFNYEAQQDKSGLPNDRFSAERPEGSISTLTIQRTEQRDSAMYRCASSLTFNEQFFGPGTRLTVL.

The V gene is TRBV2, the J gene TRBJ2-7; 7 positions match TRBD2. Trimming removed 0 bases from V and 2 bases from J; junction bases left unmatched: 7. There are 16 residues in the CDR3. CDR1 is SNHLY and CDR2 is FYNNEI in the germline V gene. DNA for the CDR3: TGTGCCAGCAGTGAAGCGTCGAGCGGGGTGACCTACGAGCAGTACTTC. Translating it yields CASSEASSGVTYEQYF. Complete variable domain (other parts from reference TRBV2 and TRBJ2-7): EPEVTQTPSHQVTQMGQEVILRCVPISNHLYFYWYRQILGQKVEFLVSFYNNEISEKSEIFDDQFSVERPDGSNFTLKIRSTKLEDSAMYFCASSEASSGVTYEQYFGPGTRLTVT.

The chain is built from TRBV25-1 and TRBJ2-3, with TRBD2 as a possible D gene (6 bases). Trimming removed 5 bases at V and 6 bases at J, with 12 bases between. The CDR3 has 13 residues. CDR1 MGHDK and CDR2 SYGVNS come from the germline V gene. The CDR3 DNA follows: TGTGCCAGCAGTTGGTCGGGGGAGGATACGCAGTATTTT. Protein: CASSWSGEDTQYF. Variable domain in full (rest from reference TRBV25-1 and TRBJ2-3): EADIYQTPRYLVIGTGKKITLECSQTMGHDKMYWYQQDPGMELHLIHYSYGVNSTEKGDLSSESTVSRIRTEHFPLTLESARPSHTSQYLCASSWSGEDTQYFGPGTRLTVL.